This TCR beta chain was documented in a study of CD8+ T cells in alopecia areata. Treatment in this sample: oral pan-JAK inhibitor, 5-10 mg twice daily. Extracted RNA was reverse transcribed into cDNA, the sequencing template. Clones were read by immunoSEQ multiplex PCR, and TCRdb kept only the in-frame ones, dropping some. The sample yields around 190,000 clones, around three fifths seen once. In its sample, this clone was seen a few times. Antigen: not known. Trimming stripped 0 bases from V and 4 bases from J, with 12 bases between. The CDR3 has 14 amino acids. The germline CDR1 and CDR2 sequences are GTSNPN and SVGIG (reference sequence). Study results and caveats: Relative to normal scalp, lesional scalp, especially alopecia totalis/universalis, showed higher clonality.

The V and J genes are TRBV30 and TRBJ1-2, with a possible D match to TRBD1 (6 bases). Sequences were derived from CD4+ T cells sorted from blood, sampled around week 49, from a patient treated with tofacitinib. The sequence came from a human donor with alopecia areata. Here the CDR3 reads CAWSVQGPGYGYTF. CDR3 nucleotide sequence: TGTGCCTGGAGTGTACAGGGTCCGGGCTATGGCTACACCTTC.